Shown below are 10 T cell receptor beta chains from a single sample sequenced in a study of blood T cell repertoires in COVID-19. Only in-frame clones appear in the TCRdb table, and some are missing; sequencing was by immunoSEQ multiplex PCR. The sample lists about 140,000 clones, 80% to 90% occurring once. Sequencing was carried out using PBMCs or T cells enriched from blood (not recorded which). The receptors come from a man in his sixties who had recovered from COVID-19.

This chain uses TRBV2 with TRBJ2-7; maybe TRBD1 (6 bases). CDR1 SNHLY and CDR2 FYNNEI come from the germline V gene. CDR3 length: 15 amino acids. V was clipped by 4 bases and J by 1 base, with 14 bases between them. The DNA for the CDR3 is TGTGCCAGCAGTGGACAGGCATTAATGTCCTACGAGCAGTACTTC. Amino acids: CASSGQALMSYEQYF.

The chain is built from TRBV6-5 and TRBJ1-6, with D unclear. Germline assignment: CDR1 MNHEY and CDR2 SVGAGI. Trimming left V 8 bases short and J 4 bases short, with 12 bases between. The CDR3 consists of 14 residues. The CDR3 bases are TGTGCCAGCTGGGAGGGCCCTTATAATTCACCCCTCCACTTT. The encoded protein is CASWEGPYNSPLHF.

This clone was seen a few times. CDR3 sequence reads: CASSGGYTEAFF. CDR3 nucleotide sequence: TGTGCCAGCTCCGGGGGGTACACTGAAGCTTTCTTT. The rearrangement uses TRBV12-3 or TRBV12-4 and TRBJ1-1; D may be TRBD1 (5 bases). V lost 8 bases, J lost 3 bases, and 10 bases lay in between. CDR3 length: 12 residues.

The V call is TRBV7-9, the J call TRBJ2-7; TRBD1 aligns across 7 bases. The V segment lost 3 bases and the J segment 0 bases; nucleotides outside the gene matches: 8. Germline values: CDR1 SEHNR, CDR2 FQNEAQ (reference sequence). This CDR3 is built from 16 residues. The CDR3: CASSFPQGVNSYEQYF. The DNA for the CDR3 is TGTGCCAGCAGCTTTCCCCAGGGGGTGAACTCCTACGAGCAGTACTTC.

The chain carries TRBV21-1 and TRBJ2-5; TRBD1 was called by the table and not checked on the DNA. TRBV21-1 represents a pseudogene. The CDR3 loop spans 15 amino acids. CDR3 sequence (DNA): TGTGCCAGCAGCAAAAAGGGCAGGGGAAGGCAGACCCAGTACTTC. It translates to CASSKKGRGRQTQYF.

The gene calls are TRBV28 and TRBJ2-3; 8 bases agree with TRBD2. Trimming took 8 bases from V and 6 from J; bases not matched to a gene: 22. Germline V lookup: CDR1 MDHEN, CDR2 SYDVKM. This CDR3 has 18 amino acids. The CDR3 DNA sequence: TGTGCCAGCGTACATCTCTACCGACGGACCGGGACTAGGGATACGCAGTATTTT. Translating gives CASVHLYRRTGTRDTQYF. The full variable domain, in which reference TRBV28 and TRBJ2-3 provide the parts outside the CDR3, is DVKVTQSSRYLVKRTGEKVFLECVQDMDHENMFWYRQDPGLGLRLIYFSYDVKMKEKGDIPEGYSVSREKKERFSLILESASTNQTSMYLCASVHLYRRTGTRDTQYFGPGTRLTVL.

Only one count was recorded for this clone. The rearrangement uses TRBV2 and TRBJ2-5, with 7 bases identical to TRBD2. The V segment lost 5 bases and the J segment 0 bases; nucleotides outside the gene matches: 6. The CDR3 runs 15 residues. The V gene's germline CDR1 is SNHLY and CDR2 FYNNEI. In nucleotides, the CDR3 is TGTGCCAGCAGTTCAGCGGGGACGTACCAAGAGACCCAGTACTTC. This codes for CASSSAGTYQETQYF.

The chain couples TRBV29-1 to TRBJ1-2; 10 bases map to TRBD1. The CDR3 is made up of 13 amino acids. Per the germline V gene, CDR1 is SQVTM and CDR2 is ANQGSEA. The J segment lost 8 bases and the V segment lost 7 bases, leaving 10 bases of the junction unmatched. The CDR3 region is CSARQGALEGYTF. CDR3 DNA sequence: TGCAGCGCTCGACAGGGGGCTCTGGAAGGCTACACCTTC.

This chain uses TRBV12-3 or TRBV12-4 with TRBJ2-7, with a tentative D call TRBD2 (6 bases). This CDR3 is 13 amino acids long. Trimming stripped 7 bases from V and 6 bases from J, with 16 bases between. Written as DNA, the CDR3 is TGTGCCAGCAACCAACAGTGGGACTCCGAGCAGTACTTC. As protein: CASNQQWDSEQYF.

V and J are TRBV6-2 or TRBV6-3 and TRBJ1-6; maybe TRBD1 (6 bases). The CDR3 has 14 amino acids. V was pared by 6 bases and J by 9 bases, with 15 bases between. Germline CDR1 reads MNHEY; CDR2 reads SVGEGT. CDR3 bases: TGTGCCAGCAGCCCACAGGGAGGGACTTCACCCCTCCACTTT. It codes for CASSPQGGTSPLHF.